These 30 T cell receptor beta chains came from one sample sequenced in a study of human T cells and chemical hapten exposure. Time point specified: patch test 1, 2 weeks after DPC sensitization. Treatment reported: therapeutic diphenylcyclopropenone sensitization with weekly scalp DPC. One entry per CDR3 protein results from TCRdb running MiXCR on the RACE reads. The table shows fewer than 400,000 distinct CDR3 sequences, with under 8% occurring only once. Sequenced here: whole blood, sampled in connection with sensitization to the hapten diphenylcyclopropenone (DPC). The receptors originated from a young woman with alopecia areata. Some clones in this sample may be carry-over from other donors' samples.

The rearrangement links TRBV4-3 to TRBJ2-6; tentative D call: TRBD2 (6 bases). Trimming took off 4 bases at V and 0 bases at J, with 16 bases between the two ends. The germline V gene has CDR1 LGHNA and CDR2 YSLEER. There are 18 residues in the CDR3. In DNA form, the CDR3 reads TGCGCCAGCAGCCCCCGAGGGGATAGCGGCTCTGGGGCCAACGTCCTGACTTTC. This codes for CASSPRGDSGSGANVLTF.

The J gene is TRBJ2-2, the V gene TRBV4-3; TRBD1 aligns across 7 bases. Germline lookup yields CDR1 LGHNA and CDR2 YSLEER. Trimming at V came to 1 base and at J to 7 bases, leaving 3 bases not matched to a gene. The CDR3 runs 14 residues. The CDR3 region has the DNA TGCGCCAGCAGCCAAGCAGACAGGGACGGGGAGCTGTTTTTT. Residues: CASSQADRDGELFF.

This clonotype was observed a handful of times. The J gene is TRBJ1-5, the V gene TRBV5-1; weak D call: TRBD1 (5 bases). The CDR3 length is 15 residues. Trimming removed 4 bases from V and 5 bases from J, with 16 bases in between. Germline V gene lookup returns CDR1 SGHRS and CDR2 YFSETQ. The CDR3 nucleotides are TGCGCCAGCAGCCCGAGCGGGGGGGTCTATCAGCCCCAGCATTTT. This codes for CASSPSGGVYQPQHF.

This clonotype was picked up a small number of times. The gene calls are TRBV2 and TRBJ1-6, with D perhaps TRBD1 (6 bases). Germline V lookup: CDR1 SNHLY, CDR2 FYNNEI. The CDR3 length is 15 residues. Trimming took 7 bases from V and 14 from J, leaving 24 bases between them. CDR3 residues: CASTPGTFGLGSLHF. CDR3 nucleotide sequence: TGTGCCAGCACCCCAGGGACATTCGGTCTGGGGTCCCTCCACTTT.

This clonotype was counted between two and nine times. V is TRBV9 and J is TRBJ2-7; D possibly corresponds to TRBD2 (6 bases). Germline values: CDR1 SGDLS, CDR2 YYNGEE. Trimming removed 3 bases at V and 6 bases at J, with 16 bases between. The CDR3 totals 14 residues. The DNA of the CDR3 is TGTGCCAGCAGCGAGGTGATACCAGCGGGCGAGCAGTACTTC. Amino acid sequence: CASSEVIPAGEQYF.

There are a few counts of this clonotype. The chain couples TRBV5-1 to TRBJ1-2; D is uncertain. Trimming stripped 4 bases from V and 3 bases from J, with 7 bases between. CDR1 and CDR2 from the germline V gene are SGHRS and YFSETQ. The CDR3 totals 12 residues. The CDR3 nucleotides are TGCGCCAGCAGCGATGGAGACTATGGCTACACCTTC. This codes for CASSDGDYGYTF.

In its sample, this clonotype was seen many times. This sequence joins TRBV5-1 and TRBJ2-1; D is ambiguous. This CDR3 contains 15 residues. Germline V gene data show CDR1 as SGHRS and CDR2 as YFSETQ. The V and J ends lost 0 bases and 0 bases respectively, with 7 bases between them. Written as DNA, the CDR3 is TGCGCCAGCAGCTTGGAGGGATCCTCCTACAATGAGCAGTTCTTC. As protein: CASSLEGSSYNEQFF.

The CDR3 is CASSFVGQGAGNTIYF. CDR3 nucleotide sequence: TGCGCCAGCAGCTTTGTCGGACAGGGTGCGGGAAACACCATATATTTT. This sequence joins TRBV5-1 and TRBJ1-3; 8 nucleotides match TRBD1. This CDR3 is built from 16 residues. V trimming: 2 bases; J trimming: 4 bases; junction bases outside the gene matches: 8. Germline V gives CDR1 SGHRS, CDR2 YFSETQ.

This clonotype was seen at least ten times. The V and J genes are TRBV12-5 and TRBJ2-1; unclear D gene. With 3 bases removed from V and 1 base from J, the gap between germline ends came to 4 bases. Germline values: CDR1 LGHNT, CDR2 FRNRAP. The CDR3 spans 13 residues. CDR3 loop: CASGFGSYNEQFF. The CDR3 DNA reads TGTGCTAGTGGTTTTGGGTCCTACAATGAGCAGTTCTTC.

This clonotype occurred many times. This rearrangement joins TRBV18 to TRBJ1-6; the D is unclear. The CDR3 runs to 13 residues. The V end lost 8 bases, the J end lost 6 bases, and 11 bases lay between the germline ends. Germline V gene data show CDR1 as KGHSH and CDR2 as LQKENI. Here the CDR3 DNA reads TGTGCCAGCCGGGTGATGTCTAATTCACCCCTCCACTTT. The encoded protein is CASRVMSNSPLHF.

This clonotype was observed many times. The J gene is TRBJ2-7, the V gene TRBV6-2 or TRBV6-3; D may be TRBD2 (6 bases). The V gene lost 5 bases and the J gene lost 6 bases, with 11 bases spanning the gap. Germline CDR1 MNHEY, CDR2 SVGEGT. This CDR3 has 12 residues. CDR3: CASSRLGGEQYF. As DNA, the CDR3 is TGTGCCAGCAGTCGCCTGGGAGGCGAGCAGTACTTC.

This clonotype has ten or more counts. The chain links TRBV2 to TRBJ2-5; D call uncertain. The CDR3 consists of 12 residues. CDR1 and CDR2 from the germline V gene are SNHLY and FYNNEI. Trimming removed 6 bases at V and 0 bases at J, with 5 bases between. The CDR3 sequence is CASSRNQETQYF. CDR3 nucleotide sequence: TGTGCCAGCAGCAGGAACCAAGAGACCCAGTACTTC.

This clonotype turned up a few times. V and J are TRBV7-9 and TRBJ2-7; D is uncertain. V was pared by 2 bases and J by 5 bases, with 10 bases between. The germline CDR1 and CDR2 sequences are SEHNR and FQNEAQ (reference sequence). This CDR3 spans 13 amino acids. The CDR3 sequence is CASSLPVRNEQYF. Written as DNA, the CDR3 is TGTGCCAGCAGCTTACCGGTGCGTAACGAGCAGTACTTC.

The chain links TRBV5-1 to TRBJ2-3; TRBD2 matches at 8 bases. The CDR3 sequence is 15 residues long. Germline trimming cut 3 bases from V and 2 bases from J; bases unmatched to any gene: 5. Per germline, CDR1 SGHRS and CDR2 YFSETQ. Here the CDR3 reads CASSSVAGTTDTQYF. Here the CDR3 DNA reads TGCGCCAGCAGCTCTGTAGCGGGGACCACAGATACGCAGTATTTT. Looking up the rest from reference TRBV5-1 and TRBJ2-3 gives the full variable domain: KAGVTQTPRYLIKTRGQQVTLSCSPISGHRSVSWYQQTPGQGLQFLFEYFSETQRNKGNFPGRFSGRQFSNSRSEMNVSTLELGDSALYLCASSSVAGTTDTQYFGPGTRLTVL.

This clonotype appeared a few times. The chain combines TRBV6-5 with TRBJ1-4; 8 bases match TRBD1. The germline gives CDR1 MNHEY, CDR2 SVGAGI. CDR3 size: 13 residues. The V gene end was trimmed by 6 bases and the J gene end by 8 bases; junction bases not matched to a gene: 5. Written as DNA, the CDR3 is TGTGCCAGCAGGAAAAGGACAGGGGAAAAACTGTTTTTT. It translates to CASRKRTGEKLFF.

This clonotype was detected a few times. The chain carries TRBV10-3 and TRBJ2-3; 9 bases are shared with TRBD2. Germline assignment: CDR1 ENHRY and CDR2 SYGVKD. The ends lost 4 bases at V and 8 bases at J; junction bases unmatched: 13. CDR3 length: 16 amino acids. The DNA for the CDR3 is TGTGCCATCAGTGTAGGTAGCGGGGGCCCCGAAGGTACGCAGTATTTT. Residues: CAISVGSGGPEGTQYF.

This clonotype appeared a single time. A much larger clone sits a single nucleotide away, making a read error possible. The chain has TRBV7-9 and TRBJ1-1; no reliable D call. This CDR3 spans 15 amino acids. Germline CDR1 is SEHNR and CDR2 is FQNEAQ (reference sequence). V was cut by 5 bases and J by 4 bases, with 17 bases left in between. In nucleotides, the CDR3 is TGTGCCAGCAGCGGGGAGGGCCAAAACCGCACTGAAGCTTTCTTT. This gives the protein CASSGEGQNRTEAFF.

This clonotype occurred a few times. The chain couples TRBV6-5 to TRBJ2-7; tentative D call: TRBD1 (6 bases). The CDR3 extends over 14 amino acids. V gave up 10 bases and J gave up 5 bases, with 21 bases separating them. Looked up from germline, CDR1 is MNHEY and CDR2 is SVGAGI. The CDR3 coding sequence is TGTGCCACCCGATTACAGGGTCTTCTCGACGAGCAGTACTTC. Its translation is CATRLQGLLDEQYF.

V and J are TRBV20-1 and TRBJ2-5, with 7 nucleotides matching TRBD1. The junction had 9 bases not matched to a gene; V was cut back by 3 bases and J by 5 bases. Germline loops: CDR1 DFQATT, CDR2 SNEGSKA (reference sequence). This CDR3 is built from 14 residues. CDR3 DNA sequence: TGCAGTGCTAGGCAGGACAGGATTTGGGAGACCCAGTACTTC. Encoded protein: CSARQDRIWETQYF.

The rearrangement links TRBV20-1 to TRBJ1-1; D remains ambiguous. The germline V gene encodes CDR1 DFQATT and CDR2 SNEGSKA (reference sequence). The CDR3 is made up of 12 amino acids. Trimming stripped 1 base from V and 1 base from J, with 4 bases between. The CDR3 reads CSARVSNTEAFF. CDR3 in DNA: TGCAGTGCTAGAGTCTCGAACACTGAAGCTTTCTTT.

This clonotype was seen many times. The chain combines TRBV6-5 with TRBJ2-7; tentative D call: TRBD2 (5 bases). The V end lost 6 bases, the J end lost 1 base, and 10 bases lay between the germline ends. CDR3 size: 13 residues. The V gene's germline CDR1 is MNHEY and CDR2 SVGAGI. In nucleotides, the CDR3 is TGTGCCAGCAGCCCCGGACTTTCCTACGAGCAGTACTTC. Amino acids: CASSPGLSYEQYF.

A few counts support this clonotype. The rearrangement joins TRBV6-2 or TRBV6-3 to TRBJ1-2, with unresolved D. This CDR3 has 14 amino acids. V was clipped by 7 bases and J by 14 bases, with 26 bases between them. CDR1 and CDR2 (germline): MNHEY, SVGEGT. In DNA, the CDR3 is TGTGCCAGCACCCTCCGGCCGGCTTCCTATGTCGGGACCTTC. Residues: CASTLRPASYVGTF.

This clonotype has a count of ten or more. The chain links TRBV23-1 to TRBJ1-5, with 8 bases lining up with TRBD1. TRBV23-1 is identified as an open reading frame with a role that is uncertain. This CDR3 has 19 residues. J was trimmed by 0 bases and V by 2 bases; bases with no gene match: 12. DNA of the CDR3: TGCGCCAGCAGTCAAGGGAACTATCTGACAGGGGATAGCAATCAGCCCCAGCATTTT. Encoded protein: CASSQGNYLTGDSNQPQHF.

This clonotype has only a few counts. The chain is built from TRBV6-1 and TRBJ2-3; D is uncertain. The length of the CDR3 is 14 residues. In germline, CDR1 is MNHNS, CDR2 SASEGT. The germline V and J ends were trimmed by 1 base and 2 bases, with 7 bases remaining between them. The CDR3, as DNA: TGTGCCAGCAGTGAAGGGGGATACACAGATACGCAGTATTTT. It yields the protein CASSEGGYTDTQYF.

This chain joins TRBV4-1 and TRBJ1-1; D possibly corresponds to TRBD1 (6 bases). Germline V CDR1 and CDR2: MGHRA, YSYEKL. The CDR3 loop spans 15 amino acids. Trimming removed 1 base from V and 10 bases from J, with 19 bases in between. The CDR3 sequence: CASSQVAVRGRGAFF. CDR3 sequence (DNA): TGCGCCAGCAGCCAAGTGGCAGTTCGGGGGCGAGGAGCTTTCTTT.

This clonotype appeared many times. This chain joins TRBV4-2 and TRBJ2-7; no clear D. The CDR3 is 16 amino acids. Germline CDR1 is LGHNA and CDR2 is YNFKEQ. The V end lost 0 bases, the J end lost 0 bases, and 12 bases lay between the germline ends. The DNA for the CDR3 is TGTGCCAGCAGCCAAGAAGGCAGCCCGAGCTCCTACGAGCAGTACTTC. Its protein product is CASSQEGSPSSYEQYF.

This clonotype has more than one count but fewer than ten. The V call is TRBV4-3, the J call TRBJ2-7; D may correspond to TRBD1 or TRBD2 (5 bases each). CDR3 length: 15 amino acids. CDR1 is LGHNA and CDR2 is YSLEER in the germline V gene. V dropped 4 bases and J dropped 3 bases, with 16 bases sitting between them. The CDR3 is CASSPRRDPDYEQYF. The DNA for the CDR3 is TGCGCCAGCAGCCCGAGAAGGGACCCAGACTACGAGCAGTACTTC.

The rearrangement joins TRBV20-1 to TRBJ1-1; the D gene is possibly TRBD1 (5 bases). V lost 7 bases, J lost 4 bases, and 16 bases lay in between. Germline V gene lookup returns CDR1 DFQATT and CDR2 SNEGSKA (reference sequence). This CDR3 region has 13 residues. The CDR3 protein is CSVRSRVPTEAFF. DNA for the CDR3: TGCAGTGTCCGGAGCAGGGTACCCACTGAAGCTTTCTTT.

The table lists this clonotype with many counts. The J gene is TRBJ2-7, the V gene TRBV3-1, with a weak D call TRBD2 (5 bases). With 1 base removed from V and 4 bases from J, the gap between germline ends came to 11 bases. The CDR3 sequence is 14 residues long. In germline, CDR1 is LGHDT, CDR2 YNNKEL (reference sequence). The CDR3 sequence: CASSQGGPKYEQYF. In DNA form, the CDR3 reads TGTGCCAGCAGCCAAGGCGGGCCGAAATACGAGCAGTACTTC.

The sample holds many counts of this clonotype. The genes are TRBV18 and TRBJ1-1; D is ambiguous. Trimming stripped 0 bases from V and 4 bases from J, with 6 bases between. The CDR3 spans 13 residues. Germline-derived CDR1 and CDR2 are KGHSH and LQKENI. CDR3 coding DNA: TGTGCCAGCTCACCACCAGGTACCACTGAAGCTTTCTTT. This translates into CASSPPGTTEAFF.